This is a list of T cell receptor beta chains from one sample in a study of blood T cell repertoires in COVID-19. Measured with immunoSEQ multiplex PCR; TCRdb has only the in-frame clones, and not every one. The repertoire has about 90,000 clones, roughly 90% of them found once; the top ten carry about 2.5%. Input material: peripheral blood. The source is a man aged 50-59 years with COVID-19, enrolled during active disease. The conserved cysteine and the conserved F or W are not part of the CDR3 here.

cdr3_length j_call v_call cdr3_aa
13 TRBJ2-2 TRBV19 ASSTSGGANGELF
13 TRBJ1-2 TRBV25-1 ASSDRPGQIYGYT
13 TRBJ1-5 TRBV19 ASSMDRLWGQPQH
12 TRBJ1-2 TRBV29-1 SVGSIAGNYGYT
13 TRBJ1-2 TRBV6-1 ASSERQGAVYGYT
9 TRBJ1-2 TRBV19 ASSRQGGYT
13 TRBJ2-4 TRBV2 ASSETGTVKNIQY
12 TRBJ1-4 TRBV2 ASSAGQANEKLF
12 TRBJ2-2 TRBV6-5 ASSRDYNTGELF
12 TRBJ2-7 TRBV7-8 ASTRLAGGHEQY
14 TRBJ2-2 TRBV24-1 ATSDPLARAGGELF
14 TRBJ1-5 TRBV18 ASSSSGGPSNQPQH
15 TRBJ2-5 TRBV5-1 ASSLGPSGGNQETQY
12 TRBJ1-1 TRBV28 ASSARTVNTEAF
14 TRBJ2-1 TRBV24-1 ATSDVGPSRGNEQF
13 TRBJ2-5 TRBV6-6 ASRGLAGAQETQY
13 TRBJ2-7 TRBV19 ASSIGTGISYEQY
11 TRBJ1-2 TRBV6-5 ASTDRDLRGYT